This TCR beta chain appears in the sequencing data of a study of cytomegalovirus exposure and HLA in healthy donors. This clone has only a few counts. The ends lost 2 bases at V and 2 bases at J; junction bases unmatched: 0. This CDR3 contains 13 residues. The germline CDR1 and CDR2 sequences are LNHDA and SQIVND (reference sequence). Primers: 60 Vbeta forward and 13 Jbeta reverse. Authors' methods: Later analysis identified roughly 84 million unique TCR beta chains, some 10 million shared. The method was immunoSEQ multiplex PCR; TCRdb's version includes in-frame clones alone and lacks a portion of them. V, J and clone size are taken as reported in that table, and D and trimming were inferred from the DNA itself. The sample holds 85,000 to 90,000 clones; about 72% are singletons and the top ten take approximately 2.1%.

Sequencing was performed on PBMCs. The clonotype was recovered from a man aged 25-45 years in good health and CMV-seronegative. The V and J genes are TRBV19 and TRBJ2-7; 7 bases map to TRBD1. CDR3 protein: CASSIQGAYEQYF. CDR3 in DNA: TGTGCCAGTAGTATACAGGGGGCCTACGAGCAGTACTTC. Filled out from reference TRBV19 and TRBJ2-7, the complete variable domain reads DGGITQSPKYLFRKEGQNVTLSCEQNLNHDAMYWYRQDPGQGLRLIYYSQIVNDFQKGDIAEGYSVSREKKESFPLTVTSAQKNPTAFYLCASSIQGAYEQYFGPGTRLTVT.